Listed below are T cell receptor beta chains from one sample, sequenced in a study of blood T cells in healthy people across ages. Using its own MiXCR run on the 5' RACE reads, TCRdb lists one record per CDR3 protein. The sample has approximately 850,000 distinct CDR3 sequences, under 45% seen once. Sequenced material: blood. All receptors come from a man in his 60s in good health. Each CDR3 is given with its conserved first and last residue. Fields, in order: D gene, clone size, J gene, V gene, CDR3 DNA, CDR3 protein. D genes are given only for firm matches. Not all rows give a size; the values are once, few, many and, for expanded clones, a class.

>TRBD2|NA|TRBJ2-7|TRBV6-5
TGTGCCAGCAGTCTAGCGGGTTACCCCTACGAGCAGTACTTC
CASSLAGYPYEQYF
>TRBD2|NA|TRBJ2-7|TRBV13
TGTGCCAGCAGCCCAGGACTAGCGGGGACAGACGAGCAGTACTTC
CASSPGLAGTDEQYF
>NA|NA|TRBJ2-3|TRBV25-1
TGTGCCAGCAGTGAATATCAGGGCACAGATACGCAGTATTTT
CASSEYQGTDTQYF
>TRBD1|NA|TRBJ2-7|TRBV4-1
TGCGCCAGCAGCCAAGTTTCCACAGGGGGTTCCTACGAGCAGTACTTC
CASSQVSTGGSYEQYF
>NA|NA|TRBJ1-2|TRBV5-1
TGCGCCAGCAGCCGGGTTGTAGGGGAGGGCTACACCTTC
CASSRVVGEGYTF
>TRBD2|NA|TRBJ2-7|TRBV20-1
TGCAGTGCTAGGCCGGGAGGCGAGCAGTACTTC
CSARPGGEQYF
>NA|few|TRBJ2-3|TRBV6-5
TGTGCCAGCAGCCCCAACCGGGCCCACACAGATACGCAGTATTTT
CASSPNRAHTDTQYF
>NA|few|TRBJ1-2|TRBV5-1
TGCGCCAGCAGCTTGGAGGCAGGCTATGGCTACACCTTC
CASSLEAGYGYTF
>NA|NA|TRBJ1-5|TRBV4-3
TGCGCCAGCAGCCAAGATCCGGAAATGACCCAGCATTTT
CASSQDPEMTQHF
>TRBD1|many|TRBJ2-1|TRBV7-2
TGTGCCAGCAGCCTATCCGGGACAGTGACCAATGAGCAGTTCTTC
CASSLSGTVTNEQFF
>TRBD1|NA|TRBJ1-5|TRBV20-1
TGCAGTGCTAGAAACCCCCGGGACAGATTAAATCAGCCCCAGCATTTT
CSARNPRDRLNQPQHF
>TRBD1|NA|TRBJ2-3|TRBV7-2
TGTGCCAGCAGCTTAAGGACAGGCGAGTATACGCAGTATTTT
CASSLRTGEYTQYF
>NA|NA|TRBJ1-1|TRBV10-2
TGCGCCAGCGGTGAAGAAACATATGTTGAAGCTTTCTTT
CASGEETYVEAFF
>TRBD1|few|TRBJ1-2|TRBV3-1
TGTGCCAGCAGCCAACGGACAGGGAACGGCTACACCTTC
CASSQRTGNGYTF
>TRBD1|NA|TRBJ1-5|TRBV5-1
TGCGCCAGCAGCTCGTTCGGAAGATACAGGACAGGGCTGAAGGATAGCAATCAGCCCCAGCATTTT
CASSSFGRYRTGLKDSNQPQHF
>NA|few|TRBJ2-1|TRBV3-1
TGTGCCAGCAGCCAAGTACAGGCCGAAGGGCAGTTCTTC
CASSQVQAEGQFF
>TRBD1|NA|TRBJ2-7|TRBV20-1
TGCAGTGCTAGCGAGCCCCGGCAGGGGGTCTACGAGCAGTACTTC
CSASEPRQGVYEQYF
>NA|few|TRBJ1-2|TRBV21-1
TGTGCCAGCAGCGCTAAACGGGACACACTTGGCTACACCTTC
CASSAKRDTLGYTF
>TRBD2|NA|TRBJ2-2|TRBV27
TGTGCCAGCAGTCAAAGCGGGGGGGTTCCAAGGAAGCTGTTTTTT
CASSQSGGVPRKLFF
>NA|NA|TRBJ2-7|TRBV4-3
TGCGCCAGCAGCCAAGATCGGCGGGGTCCCCTCTACGAGCAGTACTTC
CASSQDRRGPLYEQYF
>TRBD1|NA|TRBJ2-5|TRBV5-5
TGTGCCAGCAGCTTGTTGCAGGGGGCAAAGACCCAGTACTTC
CASSLLQGAKTQYF
>NA|NA|TRBJ1-4|TRBV10-3
TGTGCCATCAGTGAGGGTACCACAAATGAAAAACTGTTTTTT
CAISEGTTNEKLFF
>NA|NA|TRBJ1-4|TRBV4-3
TGCGCCAGCAGCCCCCGTGGGGCGCAGAATGAAAAACTGTTTTTT
CASSPRGAQNEKLFF
>TRBD1|once|TRBJ1-6|TRBV5-1
TGCGCCAGCAGCGGAGCAACAGGGGGCCTGGTAGGCTCCTATAATTCACCCCTCCACTTT
CASSGATGGLVGSYNSPLHF
>NA|NA|TRBJ1-1|TRBV30
TGTGCCTGGAGTCCTAGATGGGGGTCCATGAACACTGAAGCTTTCTTT
CAWSPRWGSMNTEAFF
>NA|NA|TRBJ1-1|TRBV3-1
TGTGCCAGCAGCCGCACCCCAAGCCCCAACACTGAAGCTTTCTTT
CASSRTPSPNTEAFF
>NA|few|TRBJ2-5|TRBV14
TGTGCCAGCAGTGGCTACGGTGAGGAGACCCAGTACTTC
CASSGYGEETQYF
>NA|NA|TRBJ1-4|TRBV2
TGTGCCAGCACCCCAACTAGGGGAGGGGAAAAACTGTTTTTT
CASTPTRGGEKLFF
>TRBD1|NA|TRBJ1-5|TRBV2
TGTGCCAGCAGTGCACAGGGGCATAGCAATCAGCCCCAGCATTTT
CASSAQGHSNQPQHF
>TRBD2|few|TRBJ2-1|TRBV4-3
TGCGCCAGCAGCCAAGATTTGACTAGCGGGGACAATGAGCAGTTCTTC
CASSQDLTSGDNEQFF
>TRBD2|NA|TRBJ2-3|TRBV19
TGTGCCAGTAGTCGCGCGGGGGGATTCGCAGATACGCAGTATTTT
CASSRAGGFADTQYF
>NA|NA|TRBJ2-5|TRBV6-2/TRBV6-3
TGTGCCAGCAGTAGCCCGCTAAGATGGTACAATGAGCAGTACTTC
CASSSPLRWYNEQYF
>TRBD2|NA|TRBJ2-7|TRBV11-1
TGTACCAGCAGCTTATACGGGAGGGCCCACGAGCAGTACTTC
CTSSLYGRAHEQYF
>NA|NA|TRBJ2-1|TRBV10-3
TGTGCCATCAGTTTTGGGGTTAAGAGCTCCTACAATGAGCAGTTCTTC
CAISFGVKSSYNEQFF
>TRBD1|once|TRBJ2-2|TRBV11-3
TGTGCCAGCAGCTCCCAAATAGGACAGGGACAGGCGGACACCGGGGAGCTGTTTTTT
CASSSQIGQGQADTGELFF
>NA|NA|TRBJ1-4|TRBV7-9
TGTGCCAGCAGCCGGGACGGTGCAACTAATGAAAAACTGTTTTTT
CASSRDGATNEKLFF
>NA|NA|TRBJ2-1|TRBV7-9
TGTGCCTGCAGCTCCCCTTCGCTCTTCCAGTTCTTC
CACSSPSLFQFF
>NA|NA|TRBJ1-4|TRBV12-3/TRBV12-4
TGTGCCAGCAGTTTTGGGGGGGATGAAAAACTGTTTTTT
CASSFGGDEKLFF
>NA|NA|TRBJ2-5|TRBV5-4
TGTGCCAGCAGCCGAGCAGGGGAAGAGACCCAGTACTTC
CASSRAGEETQYF
>NA|NA|TRBJ2-3|TRBV5-1
TGCGCCAGCAGCCCTTTTGGTCGGGATACGCAGTATTTT
CASSPFGRDTQYF
>TRBD2|NA|TRBJ2-7|TRBV6-4
TGTGCCAGCAGTCGGGGGGGTAGCTCCTACAATGAGCAGTACTTC
CASSRGGSSYNEQYF
>NA|NA|TRBJ2-1|TRBV5-1
TGCGCCAGCAGCTTGCCAGATTCCTACAATGAGCAGTTCTTC
CASSLPDSYNEQFF
>NA|NA|TRBJ1-3|TRBV21-1
TGTGCCAGCAGCAAAGGGTGGACGACGGCCTCTGGAAACACCATATATTTT
CASSKGWTTASGNTIYF
>NA|NA|TRBJ2-5|TRBV28
TGTGCCAGCAGTGCCATACAAGTGGGGGCTAGGGAGACCCAGTACTTC
CASSAIQVGARETQYF
>NA|few|TRBJ2-7|TRBV20-1
TGCAGTGCGGATAGTGTAGCCTACGAGCAGTACTTC
CSADSVAYEQYF
>NA|NA|TRBJ2-4|TRBV5-1
TGCGCCAGCAGCTTGGAACTAGGATCAGACATTCAGTACTTC
CASSLELGSDIQYF
>TRBD1|many|TRBJ1-2|TRBV12-3/TRBV12-4
TGTGCCAGCAGTCCCGGGACAGGGCACGGGGGCTACACCTTC
CASSPGTGHGGYTF
>NA|NA|TRBJ1-4|TRBV28
TGTGCCAGCAGCTCCTCCACATGTCGGGGTGAAAAACTGTTTTTT
CASSSSTCRGEKLFF
>TRBD2|NA|TRBJ2-1|TRBV19
TGTGCCAGTACCCGACTAGCGGGGGCCTCCGGTGAGCAGTTCTTC
CASTRLAGASGEQFF
>NA|once|TRBJ2-3|TRBV5-4
TGTGCCAGCAGTCCGTCCGTAGACATTAGCACAGATACGCAGTATTTT
CASSPSVDISTDTQYF
>NA|NA|TRBJ2-3|TRBV11-2
TGTGCCAGCAGCGAAACAGGGTTCGGCACAGATACGCAGTATTTT
CASSETGFGTDTQYF
>NA|NA|TRBJ2-3|TRBV25-1
TGTGCCAGCAGTGAAGGTACCAGCTATTACACAGATACGCAGTATTTT
CASSEGTSYYTDTQYF
>TRBD1|many|TRBJ2-7|TRBV20-1
TGCAGTGCTCTATGGGACAGGCAGGGGTACGAGCAGTACTTC
CSALWDRQGYEQYF
>NA|NA|TRBJ2-5|TRBV15
TGTGCCACCAGCATAAGACTCAACAATGAGCAGTACTTC
CATSIRLNNEQYF
>TRBD2|few|TRBJ2-3|TRBV4-2
TGTGCCAGCAGCCAAGATGAGGCGGGGGGGACAGATACGCAGTATTTT
CASSQDEAGGTDTQYF
>NA|NA|TRBJ2-5|TRBV20-1
TGCAGTGCCCGGCCGTACTTCCAAGAGACCCAGTACTTC
CSARPYFQETQYF
>NA|NA|TRBJ2-5|TRBV25-1
TGTGCCAGCAGTGAACAGGGCTACGGGACCCAGTACTTC
CASSEQGYGTQYF
>NA|NA|TRBJ1-2|TRBV6-5
TGTGCCAGCAGTTTCCCCGACAGCTATGGCTACACCTTC
CASSFPDSYGYTF